Listed below are T cell receptor beta chains from one sample, sequenced in a study of T cells in Graves' hyperthyroidism and ophthalmopathy. TCRdb re-derived calls from the multiplex PCR reads in MiXCR, one entry per CDR3 protein. Among some 620,000 distinct CDR3 sequences listed, 16% were seen once. The sequenced material came from blood. The source of these receptors is a woman in her thirties with Graves' hyperthyroidism. The CDR3 runs from the conserved cysteine through the conserved F or W. A D gene is named only where the DNA matches it firmly. Clone size, where shown, is once, few, many, or a class for clones that have expanded.

clone_size j_call d_call v_call cdr3_aa cdr3_nt
many TRBJ1-2 TRBD1 TRBV6-1 CASRGTGEDYGYTF TGTGCCAGCAGAGGGACAGGGGAGGACTATGGCTACACCTTC
few TRBJ2-3 NA TRBV24-1 CATSDHLSTDTQYF TGTGCCACCAGTGATCACTTATCCACAGATACGCAGTATTTT
many TRBJ2-5 TRBD2 TRBV6-1 CATPSGLAGQETQYF TGTGCCACCCCGTCGGGACTAGCGGGACAAGAGACCCAGTACTTC
NA TRBJ2-5 TRBD1 TRBV12-5 CASGRDSQTQYF TGTGCTAGTGGTCGGGACAGTCAGACCCAGTACTTC
NA TRBJ2-7 NA TRBV20-1 CSASWGSRNYEQYF TGCAGTGCTAGTTGGGGGTCGCGAAACTACGAGCAGTACTTC
many TRBJ1-1 NA TRBV6-2/TRBV6-3 CASSLHPEGTEAFF TGTGCCAGCAGCCTACACCCCGAGGGGACTGAAGCTTTCTTT
NA TRBJ2-1 NA TRBV19 CASSEGPTYNEQFF TGTGCCAGTAGTGAGGGACCGACGTACAATGAGCAGTTCTTC
many TRBJ2-1 NA TRBV6-1 CASSISGVSYNEQFF TGTGCCAGCAGCATTAGCGGCGTCTCCTACAATGAGCAGTTCTTC
NA TRBJ1-1 NA TRBV5-1 CASRPPAGVEAFF TGCGCCAGCCGCCCTCCGGCAGGGGTAGAAGCTTTCTTT
NA TRBJ2-5 TRBD1 TRBV5-1 CASSGLQGARGETQYF TGCGCCAGCAGCGGATTACAGGGGGCTCGGGGGGAGACCCAGTACTTC
many TRBJ2-2 NA TRBV29-1 CSVEDLGPTGELFF TGCAGCGTTGAAGATCTAGGGCCGACGGGGGAGCTGTTTTTT
NA TRBJ2-5 TRBD2 TRBV27 CASTSLRLAGEETQYF TGTGCCAGCACCTCTCTGCGACTAGCGGGAGAAGAGACCCAGTACTTC
NA TRBJ2-3 NA TRBV30 CAWSAVGYGSDTQYF TGTGCCTGGAGTGCAGTGGGGTATGGATCAGATACGCAGTATTTT
NA TRBJ2-7 NA TRBV15 CATSRSGRYEQYF TGTGCCACCAGCAGATCAGGGAGGTACGAGCAGTACTTC
NA TRBJ1-2 NA TRBV12-3/TRBV12-4 CASSLRTGVYGYTF TGTGCCAGCAGTCTGCGGACGGGCGTCTATGGCTACACCTTC
many TRBJ2-7 NA TRBV28 CASSLGRISSYEQYF TGTGCCAGCAGTTTGGGACGGATCAGCTCCTACGAGCAGTACTTC
many TRBJ2-7 NA TRBV28 CASSSTGTNSYEQYF TGTGCCAGCAGTTCTACCGGGACGAACTCCTACGAGCAGTACTTC
many TRBJ2-5 TRBD2 TRBV28 CASSFSGIAEETQYF TGTGCCAGCAGTTTTAGCGGGATCGCGGAAGAGACCCAGTACTTC
NA TRBJ2-4 NA TRBV15 CATSGGSAAKNIQYF TGTGCCACCAGCGGGGGTTCGGCAGCCAAAAACATTCAGTACTTC
many TRBJ2-5 NA TRBV2 CASRNWGQGGIETQYF TGTGCCAGCAGGAACTGGGGGCAGGGTGGTATAGAGACCCAGTACTTC
NA TRBJ2-1 NA TRBV9 CASSQSGGSNEQFF TGTGCCAGCAGCCAAAGCGGTGGGTCTAATGAGCAGTTCTTC
NA TRBJ1-5 NA TRBV27 CASSFGGIEGQPQHF TGTGCCAGCAGTTTTGGGGGAATCGAGGGTCAGCCCCAGCATTTT
NA TRBJ2-5 NA TRBV7-9 CASSLGKVQETQYF TGTGCCAGCAGCTTGGGGAAGGTACAAGAGACCCAGTACTTC
many TRBJ2-3 NA TRBV20-1 CSASRSTGNTQYF TGCAGTGCTAGTCGGAGTACGGGGAATACGCAGTATTTT
NA TRBJ1-5 TRBD1 TRBV20-1 CSAPHSDRGKPQHF TGCAGTGCTCCCCATTCGGACAGGGGAAAGCCCCAGCATTTT
NA TRBJ1-5 NA TRBV12-3/TRBV12-4 CASSSTGPNQPQHF TGTGCCAGCAGTTCAACAGGGCCCAATCAGCCCCAGCATTTT
many TRBJ2-7 NA TRBV27 CASSLSGVYEQYF TGTGCCAGCAGTTTATCGGGAGTGTACGAGCAGTACTTC
few TRBJ2-7 NA TRBV24-1 CATSDPGAGIYEQYF TGTGCCACCAGTGATCCGGGGGCAGGGATCTACGAGCAGTACTTC
many TRBJ2-7 TRBD2 TRBV6-5 CASSYTASGSFNEQYF TGTGCCAGCAGTTACACTGCTAGCGGGAGCTTCAACGAGCAGTACTTC
many TRBJ2-7 NA TRBV28 CASRLEGPNLYEQYF TGTGCCAGCAGGCTGGAGGGACCGAACCTCTACGAGCAGTACTTC
many TRBJ1-5 NA TRBV2 CASSTESNQPQHF TGTGCCAGCAGTACAGAGAGCAATCAGCCCCAGCATTTT
few TRBJ1-4 TRBD1 TRBV28 CASSSPTGGREKLFF TGTGCCAGCAGTTCCCCGACAGGGGGCCGTGAAAAACTGTTTTTT
NA TRBJ1-1 TRBD1 TRBV2 CASSGLTGGDLNTEAFF TGTGCCAGCAGTGGGTTGACAGGGGGTGACCTGAACACTGAAGCTTTCTTT
few TRBJ2-1 NA TRBV19 CASSDQGYNEQFF TGTGCCAGTAGCGACCAGGGTTACAATGAGCAGTTCTTC
many TRBJ1-1 NA TRBV5-1 CASSLGGGSNTEAFF TGCGCCAGCAGCTTGGGGGGGGGATCAAACACTGAAGCTTTCTTT
few TRBJ1-1 NA TRBV20-1 CSARQGMPEAFF TGCAGTGCTAGACAGGGAATGCCTGAAGCTTTCTTT
many TRBJ1-6 NA TRBV28 CASSSKPTGWNSPLHF TGTGCCAGCAGTTCAAAACCGACAGGTTGGAATTCACCCCTCCACTTT
many TRBJ2-1 NA TRBV6-2/TRBV6-3 CATQLVLAAYDEQFF TGTGCCACCCAACTGGTTTTAGCGGCGTACGATGAGCAGTTCTTC
few TRBJ1-1 NA TRBV7-9 CASSFDRLRDIWFAFF TGTGCCAGCAGCTTCGACAGGCTCCGGGATATTTGGTTTGCTTTCTTT
NA TRBJ2-5 NA TRBV10-3 CAISDQETQYF TGTGCCATCAGTGATCAAGAGACCCAGTACTTC
many TRBJ2-5 NA TRBV20-1 CSARSILAGSETQYF TGCAGTGCTAGATCCATCCTCGCAGGCTCAGAGACCCAGTACTTC
NA TRBJ2-1 TRBD1 TRBV29-1 CARGTVYNEQFF TGCGCGCGAGGGACAGTTTACAATGAGCAGTTCTTC
NA TRBJ2-7 NA TRBV12-3/TRBV12-4 CASSSSAQSYEQYF TGTGCCAGCAGTTCTTCCGCTCAGAGCTACGAGCAGTACTTC
many TRBJ2-6 NA TRBV6-1 CASSRDRPGGANVLTF TGTGCCAGCAGTCGGGACCGACCGGGAGGGGCCAACGTCCTGACTTTC
many TRBJ2-3 NA TRBV11-2 CASSLEPTLDPLTDTQYF TGTGCCAGCAGCTTAGAACCCACGTTAGACCCCCTCACAGATACGCAGTATTTT
many TRBJ2-7 TRBD1 TRBV11-1 CASSYTDRVPYEQYF TGTGCCAGCAGTTATACGGACAGGGTGCCCTACGAGCAGTACTTC
many TRBJ2-1 NA TRBV15 CATSREAGTGLNEQFF TGTGCCACCAGCAGAGAGGCAGGGACGGGTCTCAATGAGCAGTTCTTC
many TRBJ2-7 NA TRBV3-1 CASSQMGHGEQYF TGTGCCAGCAGCCAAATGGGACATGGCGAGCAGTACTTC
NA TRBJ1-6 NA TRBV20-1 CSARTEPLHF TGCAGTGCGCGGACAGAACCCCTCCACTTT
NA TRBJ2-5 TRBD2 TRBV24-1 CATSDPGLAGSQETQYF TGTGCCACCAGTGACCCGGGACTAGCGGGTTCACAAGAGACCCAGTACTTC
many TRBJ1-1 NA TRBV28 CASSSVMPEAFF TGTGCCAGCAGTTCGGTAATGCCTGAAGCTTTCTTT
NA TRBJ1-1 TRBD1 TRBV12-3/TRBV12-4 CASIQGAEAFF TGTGCCAGCATTCAGGGGGCCGAAGCTTTCTTT
NA TRBJ2-5 TRBD2 TRBV4-3 CASSQDWTSGMETQYF TGCGCCAGCAGCCAAGATTGGACTAGCGGGATGGAGACCCAGTACTTC
many TRBJ2-5 TRBD2 TRBV20-1 CSAPGLAGETQYF TGCAGTGCTCCTGGACTAGCGGGAGAGACCCAGTACTTC
many TRBJ2-2 NA TRBV30 CAWSVQETGELFF TGTGCCTGGAGTGTACAGGAAACCGGGGAGCTGTTTTTT
many TRBJ2-5 TRBD2 TRBV7-2 CASSLVGASGQETQYF TGTGCCAGCAGCTTAGTCGGGGCTAGCGGGCAAGAGACCCAGTACTTC
many TRBJ2-7 TRBD1 TRBV4-1 CASSLPPGTVYEQYF TGCGCCAGCAGCCTGCCCCCCGGGACAGTTTACGAGCAGTACTTC